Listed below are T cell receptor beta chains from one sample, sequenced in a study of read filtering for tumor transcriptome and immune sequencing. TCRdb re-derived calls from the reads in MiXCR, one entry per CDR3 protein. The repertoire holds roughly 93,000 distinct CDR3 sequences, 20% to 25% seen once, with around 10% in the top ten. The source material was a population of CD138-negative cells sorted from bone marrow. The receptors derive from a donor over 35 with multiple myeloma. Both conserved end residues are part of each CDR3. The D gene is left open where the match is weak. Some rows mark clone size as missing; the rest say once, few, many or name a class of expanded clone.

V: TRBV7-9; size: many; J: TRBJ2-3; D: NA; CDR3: CASSLATTRADTQYF; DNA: TGTGCCAGCAGCTTAGCGACTACCCGCGCAGATACGCAGTATTTT
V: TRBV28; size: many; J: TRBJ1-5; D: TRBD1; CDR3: CASSPPPGQGDQPQHF; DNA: TGTGCCAGCAGCCCTCCACCGGGACAGGGGGATCAGCCCCAGCATTTT
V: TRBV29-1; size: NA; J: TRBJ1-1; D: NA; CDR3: CSVPGTANTEAFF; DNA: TGCAGCGTTCCCGGGACGGCGAACACTGAAGCTTTCTTT
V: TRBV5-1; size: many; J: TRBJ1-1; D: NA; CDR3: CASSFWGTTEAFF; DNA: TGCGCCAGCAGCTTTTGGGGAACGACTGAAGCTTTCTTT
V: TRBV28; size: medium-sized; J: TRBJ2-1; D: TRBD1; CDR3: CASSGTGEPYNEQFF; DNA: TGTGCCAGCAGTGGGACAGGGGAACCGTACAATGAGCAGTTCTTC
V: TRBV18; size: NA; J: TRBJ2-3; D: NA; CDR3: CASSPSGFSTDTQYF; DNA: TGTGCCAGCTCACCCAGCGGGTTCAGCACAGATACGCAGTATTTT
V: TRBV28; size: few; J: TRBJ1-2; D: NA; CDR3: CASTLLVGDGYTF; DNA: TGTGCCAGCACCCTCCTGGTAGGGGATGGCTACACCTTC
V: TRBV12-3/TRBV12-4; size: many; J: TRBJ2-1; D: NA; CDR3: CASSLGLAPMGHEQFF; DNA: TGTGCCAGCAGTTTAGGGTTAGCTCCGATGGGACATGAGCAGTTCTTC
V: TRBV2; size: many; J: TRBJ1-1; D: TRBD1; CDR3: CASSEAQGAAFF; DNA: TGTGCCAGCAGTGAAGCGCAGGGGGCAGCTTTCTTT
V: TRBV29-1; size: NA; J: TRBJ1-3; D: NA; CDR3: CSGQTASGNTIYF; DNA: TGCAGCGGTCAGACAGCCTCTGGAAACACCATATATTTT
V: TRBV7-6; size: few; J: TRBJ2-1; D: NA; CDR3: CASSPLGGGNEQFF; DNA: TGTGCCAGCAGCCCCCTGGGGGGCGGGAATGAGCAGTTCTTC
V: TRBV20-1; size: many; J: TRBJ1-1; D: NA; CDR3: CSARGGLNTEAFF; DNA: TGCAGTGCTAGAGGAGGGTTGAACACTGAAGCTTTCTTT
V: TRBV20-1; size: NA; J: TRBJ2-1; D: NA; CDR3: CSATPTGHREQFF; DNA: TGCAGTGCTACCCCTACAGGGCATCGTGAGCAGTTCTTC
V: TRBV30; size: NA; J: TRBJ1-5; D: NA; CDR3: CAWSVRGWGNQPQHF; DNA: TGTGCCTGGAGTGTACGGGGATGGGGTAATCAGCCCCAGCATTTT
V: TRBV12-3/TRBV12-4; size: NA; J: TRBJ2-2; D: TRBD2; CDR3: CASSSGGGLATGELFF; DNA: TGTGCCAGCAGTAGCGGGGGGGGGCTGGCCACCGGGGAGCTGTTTTTT
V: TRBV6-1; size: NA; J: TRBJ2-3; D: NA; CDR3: CASRPSGRSTDTQYF; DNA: TGTGCCAGCAGACCATCAGGGAGAAGCACAGATACGCAGTATTTT
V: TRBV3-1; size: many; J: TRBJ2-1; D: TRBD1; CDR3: CASSDRDRLQGNEQFF; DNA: TGTGCCAGCAGCGACCGGGACAGACTTCAGGGGAATGAGCAGTTCTTC
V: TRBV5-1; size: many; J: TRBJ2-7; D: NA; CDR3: CASSFASSYEQYF; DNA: TGCGCCAGCAGCTTCGCGAGCTCCTACGAGCAGTACTTC
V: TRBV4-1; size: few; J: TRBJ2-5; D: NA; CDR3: CASSHPRHTRETQYF; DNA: TGCGCCAGCAGCCACCCGAGACACACGAGGGAGACCCAGTACTTC
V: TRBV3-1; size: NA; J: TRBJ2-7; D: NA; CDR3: CASSHSGSGEQYF; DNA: TGTGCCAGCAGCCATAGTGGCTCGGGCGAGCAGTACTTC